This entry concerns a single T cell receptor (beta chain). The target antigen is unknown. Germline V gene lookup returns CDR1 SGHTA and CDR2 FQGNSA. This CDR3 has 13 amino acids. Trimming removed 5 bases from V and 8 bases from J, with 13 bases in between. The record originates from a study of T-cell memory formation after mild COVID-19. TCRdb re-analysed the 5' RACE reads in MiXCR, keeping a single row per CDR3 protein. The sample records fewer than 350,000 distinct CDR3 sequences, approximately 16% being singletons. Study findings and constraints: Some SARS-CoV-2-responding clones were already detected in memory before infection.

Material for sequencing was PBMCs or a T cell subset sorted from them (not recorded which). J is TRBJ2-1 and V is TRBV7-2; D is possibly TRBD1 (6 bases). The sequence was obtained from a young man who had mild COVID-19 (a few samples of this study predate the infection). Cell type and time point are not known. CDR3 loop: CASSNLRGDEQFF. CDR3 DNA: TGTGCCAGCAGCAACCTCAGGGGTGATGAGCAGTTCTTC.